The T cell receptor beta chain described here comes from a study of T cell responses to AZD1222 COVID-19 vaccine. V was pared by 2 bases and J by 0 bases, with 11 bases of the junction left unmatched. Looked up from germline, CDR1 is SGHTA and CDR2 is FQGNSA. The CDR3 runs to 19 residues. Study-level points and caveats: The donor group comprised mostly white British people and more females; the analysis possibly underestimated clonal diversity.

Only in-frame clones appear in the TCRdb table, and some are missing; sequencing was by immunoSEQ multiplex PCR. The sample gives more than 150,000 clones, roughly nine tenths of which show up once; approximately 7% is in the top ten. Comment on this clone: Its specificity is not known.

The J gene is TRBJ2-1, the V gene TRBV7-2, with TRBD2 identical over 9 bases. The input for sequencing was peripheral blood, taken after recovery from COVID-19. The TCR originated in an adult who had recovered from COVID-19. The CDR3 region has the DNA TGTGCCAGCAGCTTATATGGCGCGGGGGGGGCGAGCTCCTACAATGAGCAGTTCTTC. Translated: CASSLYGAGGASSYNEQFF.